This entry features one T cell receptor beta chain sequence. Its matching antigen is unknown. TCRdb's copy holds only in-frame clones and misses some; the assay was immunoSEQ multiplex PCR. The sample holds around 190,000 clones; around 94% are singletons and the top ten take 1% to 1.5%. This sample is part of a study of T cell responses to AZD1222 COVID-19 vaccine. Looking at the study overall: Some second doses came at about 4 weeks and others at about 12 weeks; these were pooled.

General study findings and limits: Across spike, vaccine-associated CD4 TCRs were found, dominant at 160-218 and 743-854. None of the repertoires were sampled until the peak T cell response had passed. White British people made up most donors, females outnumbered males, and clonal diversity was possibly underestimated.

The sample was peripheral blood, taken on day 0 of AZD1222 vaccination. The TCR sequence derives from an adult in good health.

The DNA of the CDR3 is TGTGCCAGCTCACCACCAGCGGGGGGGAAGGATACGCAGTATTTT. Protein sequence: CASSPPAGGKDTQYF. The chain carries TRBV18 and TRBJ2-3, with 10 nucleotides matching TRBD2. This CDR3 region has 15 residues. Germline trimming cut 0 bases from V and 6 bases from J; bases unmatched to any gene: 3. Germline CDR1 and CDR2: KGHSH and LQKENI.